This entry lists 30 T cell receptor beta chains sequenced from one sample in a study of OX40 agonist ivuxolimab in advanced cancers. The library was generated by the immunoSEQ multiplex PCR assay. TCRdb carries this immuneACCESS record with in-frame sequences only. Its versions omit some clonotypes, under half of them owing to an unresolved V gene in the studies checked, with the rest unexplained. The sample table holds about 70,000 clones, of which approximately 90% were seen once. The ten largest clones take up about 7.1% of the sample. Source: CD4+ or CD8+ T cells sorted from blood, taken in a trial of the OX40 agonist ivuxolimab. These receptors came from an adult with an advanced solid tumor such as melanoma, head and neck, liver or kidney cancer.

The chain employs TRBV15 and TRBJ1-4, with TRBD1 matching 11 bases. CDR1 is LNHNV and CDR2 is YYDKDF in the germline V gene (reference sequence). The CDR3 contains 18 residues. Unmatched junction bases numbered 8, after V lost 0 bases and J lost 5 bases. For the CDR3, the DNA is TGTGCCACCAGCAGAGATCGGGACAGGGGGTTTCTGAATGAAAAACTGTTTTTT. It yields the protein CATSRDRDRGFLNEKLFF.

The chain is built from TRBV5-1 and TRBJ1-5; D is uncertain. CDR1 and CDR2 (germline): SGHRS, YFSETQ. Trimming stripped 5 bases from V and 1 base from J, with 7 bases between. This CDR3 is 13 amino acids long. CDR3 nucleotides: TGCGCCAGCAGAGAGGGCAGCAATCAGCCCCAGCATTTT. It translates to CASREGSNQPQHF. Looking up the rest from reference TRBV5-1 and TRBJ1-5 gives the full variable domain: KAGVTQTPRYLIKTRGQQVTLSCSPISGHRSVSWYQQTPGQGLQFLFEYFSETQRNKGNFPGRFSGRQFSNSRSEMNVSTLELGDSALYLCASREGSNQPQHFGDGTRLSIL.

This clone has only a few counts. Other nucleotide sequences from this sample produce the same CDR3. The chain is built from TRBV27 and TRBJ2-7, with D maybe TRBD2 (5 bases). The CDR3 runs 12 residues. Trimming removed 2 bases at V and 6 bases at J, with 8 bases between. Per the germline V gene, CDR1 is MNHEY and CDR2 is SMNVEV (reference sequence). This chain's CDR3 is CASSLIGSEQYF. Here the CDR3 DNA reads TGTGCCAGCAGTTTAATAGGGAGCGAGCAGTACTTC.

The chain carries TRBV7-3 and TRBJ2-1; no clear D. The V gene's germline CDR1 is SGHTA and CDR2 FQGTGA. The CDR3 has 11 amino acids. Deletions cut 3 bases from V and 6 bases from J, with 3 bases between. CDR3 protein: CASSFSNEQFF. The DNA of the CDR3 is TGTGCCAGCAGCTTCAGCAATGAGCAGTTCTTC.

The chain is built from TRBV4-1 and TRBJ2-3, with D possibly being TRBD1 or TRBD2 (5 bases each). This CDR3 spans 17 amino acids. Looked up from germline, CDR1 is MGHRA and CDR2 is YSYEKL. V was trimmed by 0 bases and J by 0 bases, leaving 13 bases between them. The chain's CDR3 is CASSQEAWGGSTDTQYF. CDR3 coding DNA: TGCGCCAGCAGCCAAGAAGCTTGGGGCGGGAGCACAGATACGCAGTATTTT.

The gene calls are TRBV19 and TRBJ2-2, with 7 bases that match TRBD1. Losses at the gene ends were 1 base for V and 6 bases for J; bases not matched to a gene: 2. The CDR3 is 14 amino acids. Germline loops: CDR1 LNHDA, CDR2 SQIVND (reference sequence). CDR3 in DNA: TGTGCCAGTAGTATAGCGGGACAGTCCGGGGAGCTGTTTTTT. Protein product: CASSIAGQSGELFF. Based on the CDR3 plus reference TRBV19 and TRBJ2-2, the full variable domain is DGGITQSPKYLFRKEGQNVTLSCEQNLNHDAMYWYRQDPGQGLRLIYYSQIVNDFQKGDIAEGYSVSREKKESFPLTVTSAQKNPTAFYLCASSIAGQSGELFFGEGSRLTVL.

This sequence joins TRBV27 and TRBJ1-5; D possibly corresponds to TRBD1 (5 bases). The CDR3 totals 15 residues. Deletions cut 5 bases from V and 4 bases from J, with 15 bases between. The V gene's germline CDR1 is MNHEY and CDR2 SMNVEV (reference sequence). The CDR3 region has the DNA TGTGCCAGCAGTCTTCCGGGAGAGGGGAATCAGCCCCAGCATTTT. Translated: CASSLPGEGNQPQHF.

V is TRBV7-9 and J is TRBJ2-3; TRBD2 agrees at 12 bases. V lost 1 base and J lost 1; bases outside the gene matches: 6. The V gene's germline CDR1 is SEHNR and CDR2 FQNEAQ (reference sequence). The CDR3 length is 18 residues. CDR3 amino acids: CASSLGLAGGLGTDTQYF. The CDR3 DNA reads TGTGCCAGCAGCTTAGGTCTAGCGGGGGGGCTTGGCACAGATACGCAGTATTTT.

The chain carries TRBV9 and TRBJ2-7; D is undetermined. Trimming stripped 4 bases from V and 0 bases from J, with 17 bases between. There are 16 residues in the CDR3. Germline CDR1 is SGDLS and CDR2 is YYNGEE. CDR3 protein: CASSPTGQVGSYEQYF. As DNA, the CDR3 is TGTGCCAGCAGCCCCACCGGGCAGGTAGGCTCCTACGAGCAGTACTTC.

The gene calls are TRBV5-1 and TRBJ2-7; the D is unclear. There are 12 residues in the CDR3. CDR1 SGHRS and CDR2 YFSETQ come from the germline V gene. V was trimmed by 4 bases and J by 2 bases, leaving 7 bases between them. CDR3 region: CASSMTPYEQYF. In DNA, the CDR3 is TGCGCCAGCAGCATGACCCCCTACGAGCAGTACTTC.

In its sample, this clone was seen once. The V call is TRBV9, the J call TRBJ2-3; perhaps TRBD2 as D (6 bases). V lost 3 bases and J 0 bases, leaving 8 bases between the germline ends. Per the germline V gene, CDR1 is SGDLS and CDR2 is YYNGEE. The CDR3 has 14 amino acids. The CDR3: CASSAEGSTDTQYF. CDR3 sequence (DNA): TGTGCCAGCAGCGCGGAGGGGAGCACAGATACGCAGTATTTT.

In DNA form, the CDR3 reads TGCGCCAGCAGCTTGGCCTTGTCAGCGAATGAGCAGTTCTTC. Its protein product is CASSLALSANEQFF. The chain recombines TRBV5-1 with TRBJ2-1, with D unresolved. From germline, CDR1 is SGHRS and CDR2 YFSETQ. The CDR3 extends over 14 amino acids. Trimming removed 0 bases from V and 7 bases from J, with 11 bases in between.

The chain couples TRBV6-5 to TRBJ1-2; no clear D gene. The CDR3 is 13 residues long. Germline loops: CDR1 MNHEY, CDR2 SVGAGI. Trimming pared 2 bases from V and 4 bases from J, leaving 8 bases between. The CDR3 region is CASSYDTAYGYTF. In DNA form, the CDR3 reads TGTGCCAGCAGTTACGATACAGCCTATGGCTACACCTTC.

J is TRBJ2-5 and V is TRBV7-2; D might be TRBD1 (5 bases). The length of the CDR3 is 17 residues. The V and J ends lost 5 bases and 1 base respectively, with 20 bases between them. Germline CDR1 is SGHTA and CDR2 is FQGNSA. The CDR3 DNA sequence: TGTGCCAGCAGCCCCGAAGGGGCACCCATAATCCAAGAGACCCAGTACTTC. Protein sequence: CASSPEGAPIIQETQYF.

V gene TRBV7-9 combines with J gene TRBJ2-1; D not resolved. The CDR3 consists of 12 residues. V was pared by 8 bases and J by 4 bases, with 9 bases between. Germline V lookup: CDR1 SEHNR, CDR2 FQNEAQ (reference sequence). The CDR3 region is CASLRAYNEQFF. The CDR3 DNA follows: TGTGCCAGCTTAAGGGCATACAATGAGCAGTTCTTC.

The rearrangement joins TRBV13 to TRBJ2-3; 16 positions match TRBD2. V lost 5 bases to trimming and J lost 4 bases; unmatched junction nucleotides: 3. The CDR3 length is 16 residues. In germline, CDR1 is PRHDT, CDR2 FYEKMQ (reference sequence). The CDR3 protein is CASSPGTSGGADTQYF. The CDR3 DNA reads as TGTGCCAGCAGCCCAGGGACTAGCGGGGGGGCAGATACGCAGTATTTT.

The chain is built from TRBV11-2 and TRBJ1-1; D perhaps matches TRBD1 (5 bases). The CDR3 has 16 residues. The germline V and J ends were trimmed by 4 bases and 0 bases, with 15 bases remaining between them. CDR1 and CDR2 from the germline V gene are SGHAT and FQNNGV. CDR3 in amino acids: CASSSQSGGMNTEAFF. The CDR3, as DNA: TGTGCCAGCAGCTCCCAATCCGGGGGGATGAACACTGAAGCTTTCTTT.

This clone was seen a handful of times. The rearrangement joins TRBV27 to TRBJ1-6, with 9 bases aligning to TRBD1. Trimming at V came to 6 bases and at J to 8 bases, leaving 5 bases not matched to a gene. Germline loops: CDR1 MNHEY, CDR2 SMNVEV (reference sequence). The CDR3 sequence is 14 residues long. CDR3 DNA sequence: TGTGCCAGCAGCCGCTGGGACAGGGATTCACCCCTCCACTTT. This codes for CASSRWDRDSPLHF.

The chain is built from TRBV9 and TRBJ1-2, with TRBD1 identical over 7 bases. The CDR3 has 17 residues. Trimming removed 3 bases from V and 2 bases from J; junction bases left unmatched: 13. The germline CDR1 and CDR2 sequences are SGDLS and YYNGEE. CDR3 sequence: CASSAPTGRDRNYGYTF. CDR3 bases: TGTGCCAGCAGCGCCCCGACAGGGCGGGATAGGAACTATGGCTACACCTTC. Looking up the rest from reference TRBV9 and TRBJ1-2 gives the full variable domain: DSGVTQTPKHLITATGQRVTLRCSPRSGDLSVYWYQQSLDQGLQFLIQYYNGEERAKGNILERFSAQQFPDLHSELNLSSLELGDSALYFCASSAPTGRDRNYGYTFGSGTRLTVV.

The chain combines TRBV5-6 with TRBJ1-5, with unresolved D. V gave up 0 bases and J gave up 2 bases, with 12 bases separating them. There are 16 residues in the CDR3. Germline V gene lookup returns CDR1 SGHDT and CDR2 YYEEEE. The CDR3: CASSLERAGGNQPQHF. CDR3 coding DNA: TGTGCCAGCAGCTTGGAGAGGGCAGGAGGCAATCAGCCCCAGCATTTT.

The chain couples TRBV4-2 to TRBJ2-7, with a tentative D call TRBD1 (6 bases). Germline V gene lookup returns CDR1 LGHNA and CDR2 YNFKEQ. V shed 2 bases and J shed 1 base, with 15 bases lying between them. The CDR3 covers 16 residues. CDR3 in amino acids: CASSQRLQGLSYEQYF. CDR3 sequence (DNA): TGTGCCAGCAGCCAAAGACTTCAGGGGCTTTCCTACGAGCAGTACTTC.

V usage is TRBV19 and J usage is TRBJ2-1; maybe TRBD1 (5 bases). The CDR3 consists of 15 residues. CDR1 is LNHDA, CDR2 SQIVND, per germline (reference sequence). Trimming cost V 3 bases and J 2 bases, with 11 bases left between them. The CDR3: CASSIRADTYNEQFF. DNA of the CDR3: TGTGCCAGTAGTATCAGGGCTGATACCTACAATGAGCAGTTCTTC.

V and J are TRBV2 and TRBJ2-5, with 11 nucleotides matching TRBD2. This CDR3 is built from 15 residues. CDR1 is SNHLY, CDR2 FYNNEI, per germline. Germline trimming cut 6 bases from V and 5 bases from J; bases unmatched to any gene: 8. The CDR3 nucleotides read TGTGCCAGCAGCGGTTTAGCGGGGGGGCCGGAGACCCAGTACTTC. It yields the protein CASSGLAGGPETQYF.

In nucleotides, the CDR3 is TGTGCCAGCAGTATTAACAGGGGACGAATTCAGCCCCAGCATTTT. Its translation is CASSINRGRIQPQHF. The chain employs TRBV27 and TRBJ1-5; 7 bases map to TRBD1. The V segment lost 5 bases and the J segment 6 bases; nucleotides outside the gene matches: 10. There are 15 residues in the CDR3. CDR1 is MNHEY and CDR2 is SMNVEV in the germline V gene (reference sequence).

The chain joins TRBV27 to TRBJ2-1, with TRBD2 matching 9 bases. V shed 3 bases and J 8 bases; nucleotides not matched to a gene: 11. CDR1 MNHEY and CDR2 SMNVEV come from the germline V gene (reference sequence). The CDR3 is 16 amino acids. The CDR3 is CASSFGAGGHIHEQFF. CDR3 DNA sequence: TGTGCCAGCAGTTTTGGAGCGGGGGGCCATATCCATGAGCAGTTCTTC.

The chain carries TRBV11-2 and TRBJ1-1; D unclear. CDR3 size: 12 residues. V lost 2 bases and J 6 bases, leaving 7 bases between the germline ends. Germline CDR1 and CDR2: SGHAT and FQNNGV. For the CDR3, the DNA is TGTGCCAGCAGCTTAATGACCTCTGAAGCTTTCTTT. Residues: CASSLMTSEAFF.

The CDR3 DNA follows: TGTGCCAGCAGCTTAGTTCTACAGGGAGGGACCTACGAGCAGTACTTC. This gives the protein CASSLVLQGGTYEQYF. The V call is TRBV11-2, the J call TRBJ2-7; tentatively, D is TRBD2 (7 bases). Germline V CDR1 and CDR2: SGHAT, FQNNGV. Trimming removed 1 base from V and 2 bases from J, with 15 bases in between. CDR3 length: 16 residues.

The V gene is TRBV15, the J gene TRBJ1-1, with a tentative D call TRBD1 (5 bases). This CDR3 has 13 residues. In germline, CDR1 is LNHNV, CDR2 YYDKDF (reference sequence). V was pared by 0 bases and J by 7 bases, with 9 bases between. The CDR3 protein is CATSRETDGEAFF. CDR3 sequence (DNA): TGTGCCACCAGCAGAGAGACAGATGGTGAAGCTTTCTTT.

The chain uses TRBV9 and TRBJ1-2, with 8 positions matching TRBD1. The CDR3 consists of 17 residues. The J segment lost 4 bases and the V segment lost 0 bases, leaving 11 bases of the junction unmatched. CDR1 is SGDLS and CDR2 is YYNGEE in the germline V gene. CDR3 loop: CASSVDNFDRGIYGYTF. The CDR3 DNA follows: TGTGCCAGCAGCGTAGATAATTTTGACAGGGGTATCTATGGCTACACCTTC.

The genes are TRBV12-5 and TRBJ2-7, with no clear D. The V end was cut by 2 bases, the J end by 6 bases, with 8 bases between. Germline CDR1 reads LGHNT; CDR2 reads FRNRAP. This CDR3 has 12 amino acids. The CDR3 reads CASGLIGREQYF. CDR3 DNA: TGTGCTAGTGGTTTGATCGGGCGCGAGCAGTACTTC.